A selection of T cell receptor beta chains follows, all from one sample in a study of blood T cell repertoires in COVID-19. Sequencing used immunoSEQ multiplex PCR; TCRdb keeps in-frame clones, though not all of them. Among under 200,000 clones, approximately 84% were seen once, and the ten largest hold under 3.5%. The material sequenced was peripheral blood. The receptors were gathered from a woman older than 75 with COVID-19, enrolled during active disease. Both conserved end residues are part of each CDR3. Fields, in order: clone size, J gene, V gene, CDR3 protein. Rows may omit the clone size; those that give it use once, few, many or a size class.

NA,TRBJ1-2,TRBV9,CASSPHRGGYGYTF
NA,TRBJ1-5,TRBV10-1,CASKTPAGPQHF
NA,TRBJ2-2,TRBV19,CASSRQGLAGELFF
once,TRBJ2-5,TRBV5-1,CASSLGQQETQYF
NA,TRBJ1-5,TRBV2,CASSPDSQPQHF
NA,TRBJ1-4,TRBV6-2/TRBV6-3,CASSRLGGEKLFF
NA,TRBJ2-7,TRBV28,CASSLAGTGMSYEQYF
NA,TRBJ2-7,TRBV5-6,CASSIWTGGFTDEQYF
NA,TRBJ2-4,TRBV7-3,CASSNRGFKNIQYF
NA,TRBJ2-5,TRBV5-4,CASSLAGGGRPQYF
NA,TRBJ1-2,TRBV18,CASSPGFTGYGGYTF
NA,TRBJ1-5,TRBV6-2/TRBV6-3,CASSWAVGLDNQPQHF
NA,TRBJ1-2,TRBV6-2/TRBV6-3,CASSRLGGYTF
NA,TRBJ1-1,TRBV6-5,CASTSPTDRYTEAFF
NA,TRBJ1-2,TRBV25-1,CASSTGGSNGYTF
NA,TRBJ2-3,TRBV28,CASSLRRDRSTDTQYF
NA,TRBJ2-1,TRBV14,CASSQSRRLLPYNEQFF
few,TRBJ2-2,TRBV6-5,CASSTSGANTGELFF
NA,TRBJ1-5,TRBV24-1,CATSGTQGDQPQHF
NA,TRBJ2-7,TRBV6-6,CASSRGSPGSYEQYF
NA,TRBJ1-5,TRBV2,CASRNPGQGVHQPQHF
NA,TRBJ1-2,TRBV18,CASSPRTGGALYTF
NA,TRBJ1-2,TRBV4-2,CASSQGRGQGGRYGYTF
NA,TRBJ2-2,TRBV7-3,CASSRGVEELFF
NA,TRBJ2-2,TRBV6-6,CASSRERNTGELFF
NA,TRBJ1-2,TRBV19,CASSGQGAYYGYTF
NA,TRBJ2-7,TRBV9,CASSVGQGKWEQYF
NA,TRBJ1-4,TRBV3-1/TRBV3-2,CASSSRGNEKLFF
NA,TRBJ2-5,TRBV5-4,CASSSEWQETQYF
NA,TRBJ2-7,TRBV7-9,CASHGAGGYDEQYF
NA,TRBJ2-1,TRBV29-1,CSAPSGSSGHEQFF
NA,TRBJ2-7,TRBV7-2,CASSLVLAGGTNEQYF
NA,TRBJ2-5,TRBV27,CASSPGTSGSPETQYF
NA,TRBJ2-7,TRBV6-2/TRBV6-3,CASSSFSSYEQYF
NA,TRBJ2-3,TRBV4-3,CASSQFGQHSTDTQYF
NA,TRBJ2-1,TRBV3-1/TRBV3-2,CASSQAGNSYNEQFF
NA,TRBJ2-7,TRBV5-4,CASTIAGMSYEQYF
NA,TRBJ2-7,TRBV5-5,CASSLAYEQYF
once,TRBJ1-4,TRBV2,CASSRDFLVEKLFF
NA,TRBJ2-3,TRBV28,CASTGSTDTQYF
NA,TRBJ1-2,TRBV3-1/TRBV3-2,CASSQGWNRFF
NA,TRBJ2-1,TRBV7-9,CASSLLAGRVNEQFF
few,TRBJ2-1,TRBV5-6,CASSYSLNGAPQQFF
NA,TRBJ1-2,TRBV2,CASSRRGAEYGYTF
NA,TRBJ2-1,TRBV27,CASKGLAGEGGYNEQFF
NA,TRBJ2-7,TRBV5-1,CASSPRRAYEQYF
NA,TRBJ2-2,TRBV28,CASIPWTGRGLTGELFF
NA,TRBJ2-7,TRBV5-4,CASSRDRAKYEQYF
NA,TRBJ1-1,TRBV5-8,CASSLRGNTEAFF
NA,TRBJ2-4,TRBV18,CASSPPSTAKNIQYF
NA,TRBJ2-4,TRBV4-2,CASSQVISGGALNIQYF
NA,TRBJ1-1,TRBV7-2,CASSVRTWGDTEAFF
NA,TRBJ1-1,TRBV5-1,CASRSGTGNTEAFF
NA,TRBJ2-3,TRBV15,CATSGTSRTQYF
NA,TRBJ2-1,TRBV5-1,CASSTRQGSDEQFF
NA,TRBJ2-2,TRBV7-3,CASSPRDTLLGGELFF
NA,TRBJ2-7,TRBV20-1,CSASGFDEQYF
once,TRBJ1-5,TRBV12-3/TRBV12-4,CASRGTVNQPQHF
NA,TRBJ2-7,TRBV30,CAWSGTISYEQYF